Reported below is one TCR beta chain. Antigen: not known. Produced via immunoSEQ multiplex PCR; TCRdb's table is partial and in-frame only. The repertoire consists of tens of thousands of clones, with less than 85% occurring once and the leading ten covering approximately 28%. Germline lookup yields CDR1 LNHDA and CDR2 SQIVND (reference sequence). The CDR3 loop spans 15 amino acids. J was trimmed by 5 bases and V by 7 bases; bases with no gene match: 9. This entry belongs to a study of CD4 T cells in relation to SARS-CoV-2 and coronaviruses. Background on the study: After 10 days of antigen culture, PBMC TCR beta CDR3s were sequenced.

Unexposed donor CD4+ T cells date from about 2011-2019, before the COVID-19 pandemic. After nine to ten days of culture, CD4+ T cells were isolated. The genes are TRBV19 and TRBJ1-5; 9 bases are a match to TRBD1. The specimen was CD4+ T cells from PBMCs, cultured in vitro. This clonotype originated in a human donor in good health. CDR3 DNA: TGTGCCAGTACTGAAGTAACAGGGGGCTATCAGCCCCAGCATTTT. Translation gives CASTEVTGGYQPQHF.